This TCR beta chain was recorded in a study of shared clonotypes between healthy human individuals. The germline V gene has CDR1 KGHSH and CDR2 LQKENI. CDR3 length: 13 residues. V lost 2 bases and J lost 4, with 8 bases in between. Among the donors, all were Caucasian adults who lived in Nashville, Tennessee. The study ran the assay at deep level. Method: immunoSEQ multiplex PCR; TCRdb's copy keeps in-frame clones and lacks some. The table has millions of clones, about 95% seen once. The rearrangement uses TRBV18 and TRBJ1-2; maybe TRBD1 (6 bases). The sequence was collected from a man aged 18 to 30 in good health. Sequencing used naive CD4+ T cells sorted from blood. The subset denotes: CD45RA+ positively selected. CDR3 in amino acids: CASSPSRGYGYTF. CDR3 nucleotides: TGTGCCAGCTCACCATCCAGGGGCTATGGCTACACCTTC.